The clone carrying this T cell receptor (beta chain) was counted once. MiXCR, applied by TCRdb to the PCR reads, yields one record per CDR3 protein. This table holds 15,000 to 20,000 distinct CDR3 sequences, just over 40% found once. The data originate from a study of tumor-infiltrating lymphocytes in oesophageal squamous cell carcinoma. Germline CDR1 and CDR2: ENHRY and SYGVKD. The CDR3 has 14 residues. This clonotype was obtained from a male donor with esophageal squamous cell carcinoma. The sequencing sample was made of normal esophageal tissue next to the tumor. This chain links TRBV10-3 with TRBJ2-3, with 8 bases aligning to TRBD1. The DNA end lines up better with TRBJ1-1; the J call may be wrong. The CDR3, as DNA: TGTGCCATCAGTGAGGGACAGGGATCCACTGAAGCTTTCTTT. Translating it yields CAISEGQGSTEAFF.